What follows are 13 T cell receptor beta chains derived from one specimen sequenced in a study of T cells in Graves' hyperthyroidism and ophthalmopathy. Amplified regions were TCR beta CDR3 sequences from RNA transcripts. During a first-round RT-PCR of the TCR CDR3, the HTBI primer set was used. TCRdb used MiXCR to reprocess the multiplex PCR reads, holding one entry per CDR3 protein. The profile shows some 740,000 distinct CDR3 sequences, 12% to 15% of them singletons. The material sequenced was blood. These receptor sequences come from a woman aged 18-29 years with Graves' hyperthyroidism.

This sequence joins TRBV19 and TRBJ1-5; D unclear. V lost 7 bases and J 6 bases, leaving 13 bases between the germline ends. The CDR3 has 13 residues. CDR1 is LNHDA, CDR2 SQIVND, per germline (reference sequence). CDR3 residues: CASNRGEAQPQHF. In DNA form, the CDR3 reads TGTGCCAGTAATCGGGGTGAGGCTCAGCCCCAGCATTTT.

This clonotype was counted a single time. The chain recombines TRBV6-2 or TRBV6-3 with TRBJ2-7; TRBD1 might be the D (6 bases). Germline V gene lookup returns CDR1 MNHEY and CDR2 SVGEGT. The CDR3 totals 14 residues. Trimming took off 5 bases at V and 2 bases at J, with 13 bases between the two ends. This CDR3 reads CASSVTGFPYEQYF. CDR3 bases: TGTGCCAGCAGTGTAACAGGGTTCCCCTACGAGCAGTACTTC.

This clonotype came up a few times. The chain uses TRBV10-3 and TRBJ2-3; the D gene could be TRBD1 or TRBD2 (6 bases each). The ends were cut back, 4 bases at V and 3 bases at J, with 8 bases in the middle. The CDR3 consists of 13 residues. Germline V gene data show CDR1 as ENHRY and CDR2 as SYGVKD. The CDR3, as DNA: TGTGCCATCAGTGGAGGGGGGACAGATACGCAGTATTTT. This sequence encodes CAISGGGTDTQYF.

This clonotype was seen a handful of times. The gene calls are TRBV20-1 and TRBJ1-4, with D perhaps TRBD1 (5 bases). CDR3 length: 13 amino acids. CDR1 is DFQATT and CDR2 is SNEGSKA in the germline V gene (reference sequence). V was trimmed by 3 bases and J by 4 bases, leaving 9 bases between them. CDR3 loop: CSASGAFNEKLFF. CDR3 bases: TGCAGTGCTAGCGGGGCCTTTAATGAAAAACTGTTTTTT.

At least ten counts were recorded for this clonotype. This chain joins TRBV7-8 and TRBJ1-5; 7 bases line up with TRBD1. This CDR3 contains 15 residues. The V and J ends lost 5 bases and 5 bases, in that order; junction bases with no gene match: 9. Germline V gives CDR1 SGHVS, CDR2 FQNEAQ. The CDR3, as DNA: TGTGCCAGCAGCGCAGCACAGGGGATGGATCAGCCCCAGCATTTT. As protein: CASSAAQGMDQPQHF.

Ten or more counts support this clonotype. The chain has TRBV12-3 or TRBV12-4 and TRBJ1-4; D remains unclear. V gave up 6 bases and J gave up 4 bases, with 3 bases separating them. This CDR3 is 11 amino acids long. The CDR3 sequence: CASRRNEKLFF. As DNA, the CDR3 is TGTGCCAGCAGACGTAATGAAAAACTGTTTTTT.

The sample holds a few counts of this clonotype. This rearrangement joins TRBV28 to TRBJ2-7; 7 bases are shared with TRBD1. J gave up 4 bases and V 3 bases, and 9 bases lay outside the gene matches. This CDR3 has 15 amino acids. Germline-derived CDR1 and CDR2 are MDHEN and SYDVKM. The CDR3 here is CASSFSGTENYEQYF. The CDR3 DNA reads TGTGCCAGCAGTTTTTCCGGGACAGAGAATTACGAGCAGTACTTC.

This clonotype was picked up many times. V and J are TRBV3-1 and TRBJ2-2, with 8 bases identical to TRBD1. This CDR3 is 16 amino acids long. Germline V gene sequence: CDR1 LGHDT, CDR2 YNNKEL (reference sequence). V was pared by 4 bases and J by 3 bases, with 7 bases of the junction left unmatched. CDR3 loop: CASSPLDRVDTGELFF. In DNA, the CDR3 is TGTGCCAGCAGCCCCTTGGACAGGGTTGACACCGGGGAGCTGTTTTTT.

V and J are TRBV24-1 and TRBJ1-2; D is unclear. Trimming removed 2 bases at V and 10 bases at J, with 13 bases between. This CDR3 region has 13 residues. CDR1 is KGHDR, CDR2 SFDVKD, per germline. The CDR3 spells CATSDSPHGDYTF. CDR3 DNA sequence: TGTGCCACCAGTGATTCCCCACATGGAGACTACACCTTC.

This clonotype was seen more than once but under ten times. The genes are TRBV6-1 and TRBJ2-2; 9 positions agree with TRBD2. Germline-derived CDR1 and CDR2 are MNHNS and SASEGT. V gave up 8 bases and J gave up 1 base; unmatched junction bases: 14. The CDR3 extends over 18 amino acids. The CDR3: CASGGSYLSGGNTGELFF. CDR3 coding DNA: TGTGCCAGCGGTGGCTCTTACCTTAGCGGGGGGAACACCGGGGAGCTGTTTTTT.

This clonotype was seen a few times. The CDR3: CATRLAGAYEQYF. Written as DNA, the CDR3 is TGTGCCACAAGACTAGCGGGAGCCTACGAGCAGTACTTC. This chain connects TRBV19 to TRBJ2-7, with 12 bases identical to TRBD2. This CDR3 comprises 13 residues. Germline CDR1 LNHDA, CDR2 SQIVND (reference sequence). V lost 10 bases and J lost 2; bases outside the gene matches: 3. Variable domain in full (rest from reference TRBV19 and TRBJ2-7): DGGITQSPKYLFRKEGQNVTLSCEQNLNHDAMYWYRQDPGQGLRLIYYSQIVNDFQKGDIAEGYSVSREKKESFPLTVTSAQKNPTAFYLCATRLAGAYEQYFGPGTRLTVT.

This clonotype was seen many times. The J gene is TRBJ2-7, the V gene TRBV7-8; 8 bases agree with TRBD2. Trimming cost V 5 bases and J 2 bases; bases outside gene matches: 8. There are 15 residues in the CDR3. The germline CDR1 and CDR2 sequences are SGHVS and FQNEAQ. The CDR3 is CASSVSGSSPYEQYF. Here the CDR3 DNA reads TGTGCCAGCAGCGTAAGCGGGAGTTCCCCCTACGAGCAGTACTTC.

This clonotype was seen many times. This CDR3 reads CASSQEQGYGYTF. Written as DNA, the CDR3 is TGTGCCAGCAGCCAAGAACAGGGCTATGGCTACACCTTC. The chain couples TRBV14 to TRBJ1-2, with a tentative D call TRBD1 (6 bases). The CDR3 is 13 residues long. V was clipped by 0 bases and J by 4 bases, with 6 bases between them. Germline CDR1 reads SGHDN; CDR2 reads FVKESK.